This is a list of T cell receptor beta chains from one sample in a study of technical replicates of blood from a handful of donors. Method: immunoSEQ multiplex PCR; TCRdb's copy keeps in-frame clones and lacks some. There are around 72,000 clones in the sample; roughly 92% occur only once, and roughly 0.4% lies in the top ten. The specimen sequenced was T cells isolated from PBMCs. The source of these receptors is a human donor in good health. The CDR3 runs from the conserved cysteine through the conserved F or W. A D gene is named only where the DNA matches it firmly. The listing skips clone size in some rows; elsewhere it reads once, few, many or a size class.

clone_size,j_call,d_call,v_call,cdr3_nt,cdr3_aa
-,TRBJ2-3,TRBD1,TRBV7-8,TGTGCCAGCAGCAAACATCCTAGGACAGGGACTAGCACAGATACGCAGTATTTT,CASSKHPRTGTSTDTQYF
-,TRBJ2-7,TRBD1,TRBV5-1,TGCGCCAGCAGCTGGACAGGGAACGAGCAGTACTTC,CASSWTGNEQYF
-,TRBJ1-2,TRBD1,TRBV11-2,TGTGCCAGCAGCTTAGTACAGGGGTGGAACTATGGCTACACCTTC,CASSLVQGWNYGYTF
-,TRBJ2-7,TRBD1,TRBV6-5,TGTGCCAGCAGTTACTCCGGGACAGGGGTAGGGTACGAGCAGTACTTC,CASSYSGTGVGYEQYF
-,TRBJ1-1,-,TRBV18,TGTGCCAGCTCACCTCGGGGTTTGAACACTGAAGCTTTCTTT,CASSPRGLNTEAFF
-,TRBJ1-2,-,TRBV9,TGTGCCAGCAGCGCTCTACAGGGAACCTATGGCTACACCTTC,CASSALQGTYGYTF
-,TRBJ2-7,TRBD2,TRBV14,TGTGCCAGCAGCCAAGAAGCTAGCGGGAGACTGGAGCAGTACTTC,CASSQEASGRLEQYF
-,TRBJ2-7,-,TRBV7-2,TGTGCCAGCAGCTCAGGACAGCCCTACGAGCAGTACTTC,CASSSGQPYEQYF
-,TRBJ1-4,-,TRBV11-3,TGTGCCAGCAGCTTAAGCGGGCACCCTTCAGGCGAAAAACTGTTTTTT,CASSLSGHPSGEKLFF
-,TRBJ2-5,-,TRBV7-9,TGTGCCAGCAGCTTAGATTTCAGGTTCGGAGAGACCCAGTACTTC,CASSLDFRFGETQYF
-,TRBJ2-1,-,TRBV2,TGTGCCTTCCTACCGCCGACAGGAAGGTCCAATGAGCAGTTCTTC,CAFLPPTGRSNEQFF
-,TRBJ2-5,-,TRBV7-9,TGTGCCAGCAGCGGCAGGGGTGGGGAAGAGACCCAGTACTTC,CASSGRGGEETQYF
-,TRBJ1-2,-,TRBV6-5,TGTGCCAGCCAGGGGATCCGCTATGGCTACACCTTC,CASQGIRYGYTF
-,TRBJ2-1,TRBD2,TRBV27,TGTGCCAGCAGCTTGGACAGGGAAAAGGCTTTAGCGGGAGGATGGAACAATGAGCAGTTCTTC,CASSLDREKALAGGWNNEQFF
-,TRBJ1-1,-,TRBV6-5,TGTGCCAGCAGTTACGAGGAGAGGTACACTGAAGCTTTCTTT,CASSYEERYTEAFF
-,TRBJ2-1,-,TRBV7-3,TGTGCCAGCAGCTTACTTGGAGCCAATGAGCAGTTCTTC,CASSLLGANEQFF
-,TRBJ2-1,TRBD2,TRBV27,TGTGCCAGCAGTTATCTAGCGGGCGCCAACAATGAGCAGTTCTTC,CASSYLAGANNEQFF
-,TRBJ2-5,-,TRBV4-1,TGCGCCAGCAGCCTGCGGGGCCAAGAGACCCAGTACTTC,CASSLRGQETQYF
-,TRBJ1-1,TRBD1,TRBV7-9,TGTGCCAGCAGCTTAGGGGGACAGGGGTGGGCAACTGAAGCTTTCTTT,CASSLGGQGWATEAFF
-,TRBJ1-5,TRBD1,TRBV19,TGTGCCAGTAACCCCGACAGGGTTTCGCCCCAGCATTTT,CASNPDRVSPQHF
-,TRBJ2-7,TRBD2,TRBV19,TGTGCCAGTAGTATTGGAGGACCTAGCGGGAGGGCCTTTTCCTACGAGCAGTACTTC,CASSIGGPSGRAFSYEQYF
-,TRBJ2-1,TRBD1,TRBV27,TGTGCCAGCAGTTTCGGGACAGTCTCCTACAATGAGCAGTTCTTC,CASSFGTVSYNEQFF
once,TRBJ1-5,-,TRBV19,TGTGCCAGTAGTATAGGAACCTATACTTTGCAGCCCCAGCATTTT,CASSIGTYTLQPQHF
-,TRBJ2-1,TRBD2,TRBV19,TGTGCCAGTGCCAACCGCAGACTAGCGGGAGATAAGGATGAGCAGTTCTTC,CASANRRLAGDKDEQFF
-,TRBJ1-1,-,TRBV18,TGTGCCAGCTCACCACCACCCGCCAGGGTGACCACTGAAGCTTTCTTT,CASSPPPARVTTEAFF
-,TRBJ1-4,TRBD1,TRBV19,TGTGCCAGTACCCATGCCGGGACAGGGAATATTGGGGGCGAAAAACTGTTTTTT,CASTHAGTGNIGGEKLFF
-,TRBJ2-7,-,TRBV7-8,TGTGCCAGCAGCACAACTTCGGGACGGGAGTCCTACGAGCAGTACTTC,CASSTTSGRESYEQYF
-,TRBJ1-2,-,TRBV4-3,TGCGCCAGCAGCCAAGATATATCGGAGCGCGGGCGACACTATGGCTACACCTTC,CASSQDISERGRHYGYTF
-,TRBJ1-3,TRBD1,TRBV5-4,TGTGCCAGCAGCCCCGAGACAGGGGATTTTGGAAACACCATATATTTT,CASSPETGDFGNTIYF
-,TRBJ2-7,TRBD1,TRBV19,TGTGCCAGTAGTAAGATGACAGGGGCTGCCGCCTACGAGCAGTACTTC,CASSKMTGAAAYEQYF
once,TRBJ2-1,TRBD2,TRBV30,TGTGCCTGGACCCTAGGACTAGCGGGACCCTCCTCTGAGCAGTTCTTC,CAWTLGLAGPSSEQFF
-,TRBJ2-7,-,TRBV4-2,TGTGCCAGCAGCCAGGTTCTAAGCTCCTACGAGCAGTACTTC,CASSQVLSSYEQYF
-,TRBJ1-5,TRBD1,TRBV6-6,TGTGCCAGCAGTTACTCAACAGGGGGCAATCAGCCCCAGCATTTT,CASSYSTGGNQPQHF
-,TRBJ2-7,TRBD2,TRBV30,TGTGCCTGGAGTGTAGGCGGTAGCGGGAGGCTCGAGCAGTACTTC,CAWSVGGSGRLEQYF
-,TRBJ1-2,-,TRBV2,TGTGCCAGCAGTGCACTGAAGAGCGTGGGTACCAATGGCTACACCTTC,CASSALKSVGTNGYTF
once,TRBJ2-6,-,TRBV7-3,TGTGCCAGCAGCACGAGGGTAACTGGGGCCAACGTCCTGACTTTC,CASSTRVTGANVLTF
-,TRBJ1-5,TRBD1,TRBV10-3,TGTGCCATCAGCGACTGGGACAGCCCTCAGGGGCAGCCCCAGCATTTT,CAISDWDSPQGQPQHF
-,TRBJ2-7,TRBD2,TRBV18,TGTGCCAGCTCACAAACTAGCGGGAGTGCAAACACCTACGAGCAGTACTTC,CASSQTSGSANTYEQYF
-,TRBJ2-1,TRBD1,TRBV28,TGTGCCAGCAGTTCGGACAGGGGACCCTACAATGAGCAGTTCTTC,CASSSDRGPYNEQFF
-,TRBJ1-2,-,TRBV7-9,TGTGCCAGCAGTTTCCACAGGGATGGCTACACCTTC,CASSFHRDGYTF
once,TRBJ2-7,-,TRBV28,TGTGCCAGCAGTTCTATCATCGGGTTTTCCTACGAGCAGTACTTC,CASSSIIGFSYEQYF
-,TRBJ2-2,TRBD2,TRBV5-5,TGTGCCAGCAGCGGTGGGGAGGGTTTTATAGACACCGGGGAGCTGTTTTTT,CASSGGEGFIDTGELFF
-,TRBJ2-7,-,TRBV7-9,TGTGCCAGCAGACGAGACATGACCTACGAGCAGTACTTC,CASRRDMTYEQYF
-,TRBJ1-1,-,TRBV20-1,TGCAGTGCTCCGTTATACACTGAAGCTTTCTTT,CSAPLYTEAFF
once,TRBJ2-3,-,TRBV15,TGTGCCACCAGCGGTTGGACCGGGCAGGGGCGATTCACAGATACGCAGTATTTT,CATSGWTGQGRFTDTQYF